The clone carrying this TCR beta chain was seen repeatedly, ten times or more. Its specificity is unknown. Germline CDR1 is MDHEN and CDR2 is SYDVKM. The V end lost 7 bases, the J end lost 3 bases, and 18 bases lay between the germline ends. This CDR3 spans 15 amino acids. TCR beta CDR3 sequences were amplified from RNA transcripts. A first-round RT-PCR of the TCR CDR3 used the HTBI primer set. Using its own MiXCR run on the multiplex PCR reads, TCRdb lists one record per CDR3 protein. The sample lists a few hundred thousand distinct CDR3 sequences; approximately 15% were seen once. Aged 18 to 65, the patients had hyperthyroidism that was newly diagnosed and had lasted under 2 months. PBMCs were collected from a roughly 10 ml volume of fresh peripheral blood. The source of the sample is a study of T cells in Graves' hyperthyroidism and ophthalmopathy. Study conclusions and caveats: Ophthalmopathy stood apart from stable hyperthyroidism in a 13 V-J model. Clonotypes that were expanded in thyroid above 0.001 mostly appeared in blood too.

The TCR originated in a woman aged 30 to 39 with Graves' hyperthyroidism that later progressed to Graves' ophthalmopathy. The specimen was blood. The rearrangement uses TRBV28 and TRBJ2-5, with D perhaps given as TRBD1 or TRBD2 (6 bases each). This chain's CDR3 is CASIPRGAAEETQYF. CDR3 DNA: TGTGCCAGCATTCCTAGGGGGGCAGCCGAAGAGACCCAGTACTTC.